The sequence of this T cell receptor beta chain was determined in a study of naive and memory T cell subsets. Two oligonucleotides, mixed equimolar, formed the beta constant-region primer covering TRBC1 and TRBC2. TCRdb re-analysed the UMI-ligation and nested PCR reads in MiXCR, keeping a single row per CDR3 protein. The table has about 21,000 distinct CDR3 sequences, about 11% seen once; the top ten hold 15% to 20%. This clonotype is medium-sized. Germline lookup yields CDR1 SGHRS and CDR2 YFSETQ. This CDR3 comprises 16 residues. The V gene lost 2 bases and the J gene lost 5 bases, with 16 bases spanning the gap.

The clonotype comes from a human donor in good health. The chain has TRBV5-1 and TRBJ1-4; a weak D match, TRBD1 (5 bases). Source material: central memory CD8+ T cells from blood. The CDR3 here is CASSFHGRGPNEKLFF. In nucleotides, the CDR3 is TGCGCCAGCAGCTTCCATGGACGGGGCCCGAATGAAAAACTGTTTTTT. The whole variable domain, remainder taken from reference TRBV5-1 and TRBJ1-4, is KAGVTQTPRYLIKTRGQQVTLSCSPISGHRSVSWYQQTPGQGLQFLFEYFSETQRNKGNFPGRFSGRQFSNSRSEMNVSTLELGDSALYLCASSFHGRGPNEKLFFGSGTQLSVL.